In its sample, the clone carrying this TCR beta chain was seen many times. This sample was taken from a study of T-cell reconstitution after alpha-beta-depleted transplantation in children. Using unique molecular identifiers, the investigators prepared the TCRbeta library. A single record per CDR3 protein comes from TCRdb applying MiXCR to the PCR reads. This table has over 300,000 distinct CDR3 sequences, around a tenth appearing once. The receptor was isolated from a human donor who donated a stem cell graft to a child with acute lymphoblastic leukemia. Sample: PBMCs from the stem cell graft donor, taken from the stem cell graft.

CDR3 amino acids: CASSVGQGAAGANVLTF. The CDR3 DNA reads as TGTGCCAGCAGCGTGGGACAGGGGGCGGCTGGGGCCAACGTCCTGACTTTC. The chain joins TRBV9 to TRBJ2-6; TRBD1 aligns across 12 bases. The junction had 2 bases not matched to a gene; V was cut back by 2 bases and J by 2 bases. Germline lookup yields CDR1 SGDLS and CDR2 YYNGEE. The CDR3 is 17 amino acids.